This T cell receptor beta chain was found in a study of T cell repertoires in cytomegalovirus infection. A word on this clonotype: The antigen remains undetermined.

Findings and limits, study-wide: Clonotypes of TCR beta that were HLA-C-restricted and CMV-specific dominated the ex vivo response.

TCRdb reprocessed the reads with MiXCR, giving one entry per CDR3 protein. Among under 450,000 distinct CDR3 sequences listed, nearly 35% were seen once. The source was cultured PBMCs, collected from culture after CMV antigen stimulation. The receptor's source is a human donor in good health (CMV status not recorded). Some clones in this sample may be carry-over from other donors' samples.

The CDR3 sequence: CATGTGVIAEAFF. CDR3 DNA: TGTGCCACGGGGACAGGGGTGATCGCTGAAGCTTTCTTT. This sequence joins TRBV7-3 and TRBJ1-1; 10 bases match TRBD1. The V segment lost 10 bases and the J segment 6 bases; nucleotides outside the gene matches: 8. Germline V gene sequence: CDR1 SGHTA, CDR2 FQGTGA. The CDR3 loop spans 13 amino acids.